The 15 T cell receptor beta chains below were found in one sample sequenced in a study of T cell changes during pregnancy in multiple sclerosis. Sequencing used immunoSEQ multiplex PCR; TCRdb keeps in-frame clones, though not all of them. Of over 10,000 clones in the sample, around 89% were seen once. This specimen was CD8+ T cells from peripheral blood mononuclear cells, taken in the second trimester of pregnancy. The receptor source for this set is a female donor in good health, enrolled as a control in a pregnancy study.

The table lists this clone with a few counts. In DNA, the CDR3 is TGTGCCAGCAGCCAAGAAAGCGGGGGGGCCGGGGAGCTGTTTTTT. As protein: CASSQESGGAGELFF. V is TRBV4-2 and J is TRBJ2-2, with 10 nucleotides matching TRBD2. V trimming: 0 bases; J trimming: 6 bases; junction bases outside the gene matches: 1. This CDR3 comprises 15 residues. Germline-derived CDR1 and CDR2 are LGHNA and YNFKEQ.

The chain employs TRBV7-8 and TRBJ2-7; 10 nucleotides align to TRBD2. V trimming: 5 bases; J trimming: 2 bases; junction bases outside the gene matches: 6. Germline V gene sequence: CDR1 SGHVS, CDR2 FQNEAQ. CDR3 length: 15 amino acids. The CDR3 loop is CASSPLAGETYEQYF. The CDR3 region has the DNA TGTGCCAGCAGCCCCCTAGCGGGAGAAACCTACGAGCAGTACTTC.

The chain couples TRBV19 to TRBJ1-4, with D possibly matching TRBD1 (6 bases). The V end lost 6 bases, the J end lost 0 bases, and 23 bases lay between the germline ends. Germline values: CDR1 LNHDA, CDR2 SQIVND (reference sequence). The CDR3 sequence is 19 residues long. The CDR3, as DNA: TGTGCCAGTAGCCCGTCAACCGGGACAAACCTTGCAACTAATGAAAAACTGTTTTTT. Its translation is CASSPSTGTNLATNEKLFF.

The chain is built from TRBV19 and TRBJ2-7, with TRBD2 identical over 10 bases. The germline V gene encodes CDR1 LNHDA and CDR2 SQIVND (reference sequence). With 2 bases clipped from V and 8 bases from J, the junction kept 9 bases outside the gene matches. The CDR3 spans 15 residues. CDR3 DNA sequence: TGTGCCAGTAGTATAACTAGCGGGGACTATGGGCAGCAGTACTTC. Translated: CASSITSGDYGQQYF.

The chain couples TRBV7-2 to TRBJ2-3; 11 nucleotides align to TRBD2. Losses at the gene ends were 3 bases for V and 2 bases for J; bases not matched to a gene: 7. Germline values: CDR1 SGHTA, CDR2 FQGNSA. The CDR3 runs 17 residues. This CDR3 is CASSLLLAGAFTDTQYF. The CDR3 DNA follows: TGTGCCAGCAGCTTGTTACTAGCGGGGGCATTCACAGATACGCAGTATTTT.

The chain carries TRBV7-8 and TRBJ2-1, with D perhaps TRBD2 (6 bases). V shed 10 bases and J shed 7 bases, with 20 bases lying between them. The CDR3 is made up of 14 amino acids. Germline V CDR1 and CDR2: SGHVS, FQNEAQ. The CDR3 nucleotides read TGTGCCACCTCGACGGGGGATCGGACTAATGAGCAGTTCTTC. This encodes CATSTGDRTNEQFF. Drawing the rest from reference TRBV7-8 and TRBJ2-1, the complete variable domain is GAGVSQSPRYKVAKRGQDVALRCDPISGHVSLFWYQQALGQGPEFLTYFQNEAQLDKSGLPSDRFFAERPEGSVSTLKIQRTQQEDSAVYLCATSTGDRTNEQFFGPGTRLTVL.

The rearrangement uses TRBV6-1 and TRBJ2-5, with 13 bases that match TRBD2. CDR1 and CDR2 from the germline V gene are MNHNS and SASEGT. V shed 4 bases and J 2 bases; nucleotides not matched to a gene: 13. The CDR3 totals 19 residues. The CDR3 DNA reads TGTGCCAGCAGTGCCCGACTAGCGGGGGGCCTCAGATCACAAGAGACCCAGTACTTC. Translated, it gives CASSARLAGGLRSQETQYF.

The rearrangement uses TRBV28 and TRBJ2-1, with D perhaps matching TRBD1 (5 bases). The V gene lost 6 bases and the J gene lost 5 bases, with 20 bases spanning the gap. Germline V CDR1 and CDR2: MDHEN, SYDVKM. CDR3 size: 16 residues. Here the CDR3 reads CASSPADGQGHNEQFF. The CDR3 region has the DNA TGTGCCAGCAGCCCTGCGGACGGCCAGGGTCACAATGAGCAGTTCTTC.

V and J are TRBV4-1 and TRBJ2-1; 12 bases are a match to TRBD2. V was clipped by 2 bases and J by 5 bases; unmatched bases: 7. This CDR3 spans 17 amino acids. Per germline, CDR1 MGHRA and CDR2 YSYEKL. The CDR3 spells CASSQIGLAGLNNEQFF. CDR3 nucleotides: TGCGCCAGCAGCCAAATAGGACTAGCGGGGCTAAACAATGAGCAGTTCTTC.

The gene calls are TRBV4-3 and TRBJ1-4; perhaps TRBD1 as D (6 bases). Trimming took 0 bases from V and 7 from J, leaving 12 bases between them. Germline loops: CDR1 LGHNA, CDR2 YSLEER. This CDR3 comprises 15 residues. DNA for the CDR3: TGCGCCAGCAGCCAAGAAATGGGGGGGGCTGAAAAACTGTTTTTT. Translation: CASSQEMGGAEKLFF.

This chain connects TRBV29-1 to TRBJ2-3, with a weak D call TRBD2 (6 bases). CDR1 and CDR2 (germline): SQVTM, ANQGSEA. V lost 6 bases, J lost 10 bases, and 17 bases lay in between. The CDR3 totals 12 residues. CDR3 amino acids: CSVEGRPWAQYF. CDR3 coding DNA: TGCAGCGTGGAGGGGCGACCCTGGGCGCAGTATTTT.

The chain links TRBV9 to TRBJ1-2; D uncertain. CDR1 is SGDLS and CDR2 is YYNGEE in the germline V gene. V lost 2 bases to trimming and J lost 2 bases, with 13 bases between them. There are 15 residues in the CDR3. As DNA, the CDR3 is TGTGCCAGCAGCGTGCTGGAGGAGGGAAACTATGGCTACACCTTC. Encoded protein: CASSVLEEGNYGYTF.

The chain couples TRBV6-1 to TRBJ2-3; TRBD1 might be the D (5 bases). V lost 3 bases and J lost 2, with 12 bases in between. This CDR3 has 15 amino acids. Germline V lookup: CDR1 MNHNS, CDR2 SASEGT. CDR3 DNA sequence: TGTGCCAGCAGTGAGGACGCAGGGTCCACAGATACGCAGTATTTT. Protein sequence: CASSEDAGSTDTQYF.

In this sample, this clone turned up a few times. The chain uses TRBV15 and TRBJ2-5, with 11 positions matching TRBD2. The CDR3 spans 15 residues. Germline CDR1 LNHNV, CDR2 YYDKDF (reference sequence). V shed 0 bases, J shed 4 bases, and the junction held 1 base outside the gene matches. The CDR3 sequence is CATSRDSGGAETQYF. CDR3 in DNA: TGTGCCACCAGCAGAGATAGCGGGGGGGCAGAGACCCAGTACTTC.

The V call is TRBV15, the J call TRBJ1-2; D not certain. V was cut by 0 bases and J by 4 bases, with 6 bases left in between. The CDR3 length is 13 residues. The germline CDR1 and CDR2 sequences are LNHNV and YYDKDF (reference sequence). CDR3 protein: CATSRDGGYGYTF. The DNA for the CDR3 is TGTGCCACCAGCAGAGACGGCGGCTATGGCTACACCTTC.